These 25 T cell receptor beta chains were sequenced from one sample in a study of cytomegalovirus exposure and HLA in healthy donors. In the PCR, 60 Vbeta and 13 Jbeta primers were used. Only in-frame clones appear in the TCRdb table, and some are missing; sequencing was by immunoSEQ multiplex PCR. In all, the sample yields roughly 110,000 clones. Sequenced sample: PBMCs. Receptor source: a man in his forties in good health and CMV-seropositive.

This chain connects TRBV2 to TRBJ2-7; D remains ambiguous. CDR1 is SNHLY, CDR2 FYNNEI, per germline. Trimming removed 4 bases from V and 1 base from J, with 8 bases in between. The CDR3 extends over 13 amino acids. The CDR3, as DNA: TGTGCCAGCAGTGGTACTCCTTCCTACGAGCAGTACTTC. Translating gives CASSGTPSYEQYF.

The chain has TRBV7-2 and TRBJ2-7; D is possibly TRBD2 (5 bases). Trimming removed 4 bases from V and 6 bases from J, with 28 bases in between. Germline CDR1 is SGHTA and CDR2 is FQGNSA. The CDR3 is 18 residues long. The CDR3 coding sequence is TGTGCCAGCAGCTCACTACCCCGCCCGGGGTCGGGCGCAGGCGAGCAGTACTTC. It encodes CASSSLPRPGSGAGEQYF.

CDR3 nucleotide sequence: TGTGCCAGCAGCTCAACCGGACTAGCGGGAGGGCTGTGGAATGAGCAGTTCTTC. Translating gives CASSSTGLAGGLWNEQFF. The chain combines TRBV5-8 with TRBJ2-1; 15 bases are a match to TRBD2. Trimming took 3 bases from V and 7 from J; bases not matched to a gene: 11. From germline, CDR1 is SGHTS and CDR2 YDEGEE. CDR3 length: 18 amino acids.

The V call is TRBV4-3, the J call TRBJ2-5; 8 bases map to TRBD1. The assigned J gene may be wrong: the sequence end matches TRBJ2-7 better. This CDR3 region has 14 residues. Germline lookup yields CDR1 LGHNA and CDR2 YSLEER. CDR3 protein: CASSQDRADHEQYF. The CDR3 DNA sequence: TGCGCCAGCAGCCAGGACAGGGCGGACCACGAGCAGTACTTC.

The genes are TRBV7-3 and TRBJ2-1; unclear D gene. This CDR3 spans 13 amino acids. The ends were cut back, 5 bases at V and 5 bases at J, with 10 bases in the middle. The germline CDR1 and CDR2 sequences are SGHTA and FQGTGA. The CDR3 DNA reads TGTGCCAGCAGCATCAGCCGGGACAATGAGCAGTTCTTC. It is translated as CASSISRDNEQFF.

This sequence joins TRBV14 and TRBJ1-4, with D tentatively TRBD1 (5 bases). Germline V lookup: CDR1 SGHDN, CDR2 FVKESK. CDR3 size: 13 residues. Between the trimmed V and J ends, which lost 8 bases and 7 bases, there was a span of 14 bases. In DNA form, the CDR3 reads TGTGCCAGCCGGTCACTTCAGGGTGAAAAACTGTTTTTT. Its translation: CASRSLQGEKLFF.

The J gene is TRBJ2-7, the V gene TRBV6-5; TRBD1 matches at 7 bases. The germline gives CDR1 MNHEY, CDR2 SVGAGI. The CDR3 extends over 13 amino acids. Trimming removed 6 bases from V and 6 bases from J; junction bases left unmatched: 8. CDR3 nucleotide sequence: TGTGCCAGCAGCAAGAAGCCAGGGGGCGAGCAGTACTTC. It yields the protein CASSKKPGGEQYF.

CDR3 nucleotide sequence: TGCGCCAGCAGCTTGGGGGCGGGGGGGATCCGCAATGAGCAGTTCTTC. This codes for CASSLGAGGIRNEQFF. The chain is built from TRBV5-1 and TRBJ2-1; 9 positions match TRBD2. The trim removed 0 bases at V and 6 bases at J, leaving 7 bases unmatched. Germline CDR1 reads SGHRS; CDR2 reads YFSETQ. The CDR3 runs to 16 residues.

This rearrangement joins TRBV27 to TRBJ1-2; D is perhaps TRBD1 (6 bases). Germline CDR1 MNHEY, CDR2 SMNVEV (reference sequence). Trimming removed 6 bases at V and 8 bases at J, with 13 bases between. The CDR3 is 12 residues long. CDR3 residues: CASSYRGGGYTF. CDR3 DNA sequence: TGTGCCAGCAGCTACCGGGGGGGCGGCTACACCTTC.

J is TRBJ2-2 and V is TRBV27, with D perhaps TRBD1 (5 bases). The CDR3 runs 15 residues. V lost 5 bases and J 2 bases, leaving 12 bases between the germline ends. From germline, CDR1 is MNHEY and CDR2 SMNVEV (reference sequence). CDR3 region: CASSDSTGNTGELFF. The CDR3 DNA reads TGTGCCAGCAGTGATAGTACAGGAAACACCGGGGAGCTGTTTTTT.

The chain links TRBV28 to TRBJ1-2; tentative D call: TRBD1 (5 bases). V was cut by 10 bases and J by 8 bases, with 20 bases left in between. CDR3 size: 13 residues. The germline V gene has CDR1 MDHEN and CDR2 SYDVKM. For the CDR3, the DNA is TGTGCCAACAGGTGGGGAGGGAATTTGGGCTACACCTTC. Its protein product is CANRWGGNLGYTF.

V gene TRBV5-1 combines with J gene TRBJ1-6; D ambiguous. This CDR3 contains 14 residues. The germline gives CDR1 SGHRS, CDR2 YFSETQ. V was pared by 0 bases and J by 7 bases, with 8 bases between. CDR3 loop: CASSLATENSPLHF. The DNA for the CDR3 is TGCGCCAGCAGCTTGGCCACAGAAAATTCACCCCTCCACTTT.

V and J are TRBV7-9 and TRBJ2-1, with D maybe TRBD2 (6 bases). Trimming shortened V by 4 bases and J by 0 bases, and 13 bases separated the two germline ends. The CDR3 consists of 16 residues. Germline CDR1 and CDR2: SEHNR and FQNEAQ (reference sequence). The CDR3 DNA reads TGTGCCAGCAGCTCACGGGGACTGATCTCCTACAATGAGCAGTTCTTC. Its translation is CASSSRGLISYNEQFF.

V usage is TRBV15 and J usage is TRBJ1-5; TRBD1 aligns across 7 bases. V was pared by 2 bases and J by 1 base, with 8 bases of the junction left unmatched. CDR3 length: 17 amino acids. Germline loops: CDR1 LNHNV, CDR2 YYDKDF (reference sequence). The CDR3: CATSRYSTGLSNQPQHF. The DNA for the CDR3 is TGTGCCACCAGCAGATATTCGACAGGGCTGAGCAATCAGCCCCAGCATTTT.

This sequence joins TRBV19 and TRBJ1-4; D call uncertain. Germline V CDR1 and CDR2: LNHDA, SQIVND (reference sequence). V gave up 5 bases and J gave up 2 bases, with 15 bases separating them. The CDR3 spans 16 residues. As DNA, the CDR3 is TGTGCCAGTAGTTCCCCGCGGTTTGGGACTAATGAAAAACTGTTTTTT. As protein: CASSSPRFGTNEKLFF.

The chain combines TRBV28 with TRBJ2-1; 12 nucleotides match TRBD2. This CDR3 is 15 amino acids long. V lost 2 bases to trimming and J lost 5 bases; unmatched junction nucleotides: 1. Germline-derived CDR1 and CDR2 are MDHEN and SYDVKM. In DNA form, the CDR3 reads TGTGCCAGCAGTTTAACTAGCGGGAGGAACAATGAGCAGTTCTTC. It translates to CASSLTSGRNNEQFF.

The rearrangement uses TRBV28 and TRBJ1-1; 7 bases are a match to TRBD1. The J segment lost 11 bases and the V segment lost 2 bases, leaving 8 bases of the junction unmatched. CDR1 MDHEN and CDR2 SYDVKM come from the germline V gene. This CDR3 is built from 13 residues. CDR3 sequence reads: CASSLDRVREAFF. In nucleotides, the CDR3 is TGTGCCAGCAGTTTAGACAGGGTGAGGGAGGCTTTCTTT.

In regard to this clone: The CDR3 does not end in the conserved phenylalanine or tryptophan, so this is likely a read error. The genes are TRBV28 and TRBJ1-2, with D uncertain. CDR1 is MDHEN, CDR2 SYDVKM, per germline. Trimming stripped 6 bases from V and 7 bases from J, with 18 bases between. The length of the CDR3 is 14 residues. The CDR3: CASSTPMGGRGYTL. CDR3 bases: TGTGCCAGCAGCACCCCGATGGGAGGTCGTGGCTACACCCTC.

The chain combines TRBV9 with TRBJ2-7, with a tentative D call TRBD2 (5 bases). Between the trimmed V and J ends, which lost 4 bases and 3 bases, there was a span of 17 bases. Germline-derived CDR1 and CDR2 are SGDLS and YYNGEE. CDR3 length equals 15 residues. The CDR3 spells CASSTQAAGGYEQYF. The CDR3 nucleotides read TGTGCCAGCAGCACCCAAGCGGCAGGAGGCTACGAGCAGTACTTC.

The V call is TRBV19, the J call TRBJ2-3; 9 bases match TRBD1. This CDR3 region has 14 residues. V was clipped by 7 bases and J by 5 bases; unmatched bases: 7. Germline V CDR1 and CDR2: LNHDA, SQIVND (reference sequence). The CDR3 loop is CASKATGGRDTQYF. The CDR3 DNA reads TGTGCCAGTAAAGCGACAGGGGGTAGAGATACGCAGTATTTT.

The J gene is TRBJ2-1, the V gene TRBV2, with 9 bases that match TRBD2. Unmatched junction bases numbered 10, after V lost 6 bases and J lost 13 bases. The germline gives CDR1 SNHLY, CDR2 FYNNEI. The CDR3 contains 13 residues. CDR3 loop: CASRGVSGSHQFF. DNA for the CDR3: TGTGCCAGCAGGGGGGTTAGCGGGAGCCATCAGTTCTTC.

CDR3 residues: CASSSGPGTSGNSETQYF. The CDR3 nucleotides are TGTGCCAGCAGCTCAGGCCCCGGGACTAGCGGGAATTCGGAGACCCAGTACTTC. The chain couples TRBV7-4 to TRBJ2-5, with 13 positions matching TRBD2. Looked up from germline, CDR1 is SGHVT and CDR2 is SQSDAQ. The CDR3 runs to 18 residues. V gave up 4 bases and J gave up 5 bases; unmatched junction bases: 13.

This chain joins TRBV5-1 and TRBJ2-3; 13 bases align to TRBD2. This CDR3 is built from 15 residues. Germline V lookup: CDR1 SGHRS, CDR2 YFSETQ. V trimming: 5 bases; J trimming: 3 bases; junction bases outside the gene matches: 3. This CDR3 reads CASSRTSGGTDTQYF. The CDR3 nucleotides are TGCGCCAGCAGTCGGACTAGCGGGGGAACAGATACGCAGTATTTT.

Notes on this clone: At one end, the junction sequence differs from germline, possibly due to a read error. The chain carries TRBV7-7 and TRBJ2-5; 7 nucleotides line up with TRBD1. Germline CDR1 SSHAT, CDR2 FNYEAQ (reference sequence). CDR3 length: 14 amino acids. The CDR3 is CASSSGTVQETQYF. CDR3 sequence (DNA): TGTGCTAGCAGCTCAGGGACAGTGCAAGAGACCCAGTACTTC.

The CDR3 nucleotides read TGCGCCAGCAGCCAAGATAGGGCTAGCGGCAGAGGGGATACGCAGTATTTT. This encodes CASSQDRASGRGDTQYF. This chain uses TRBV4-3 with TRBJ2-3; 7 bases fit TRBD2. Germline V gives CDR1 LGHNA, CDR2 YSLEER. Trimming cost V 0 bases and J 6 bases; bases outside gene matches: 12. The CDR3 is 17 amino acids.